This T cell receptor beta chain was observed in a study of T cell changes during pregnancy in multiple sclerosis (dated by TCRdb to between 2018 and 2021). Concerning the study at large: The study examined how the T cell repertoire changed over the course of pregnancy in women with multiple sclerosis.

Details on this clone: The clone's antigen remains unknown. Base qualities are not provided; no much larger clone lies one nucleotide away.

Library preparation was by the immunoSEQ multiplex PCR assay. Entries here come from immuneACCESS through TCRdb and include only in-frame sequences with V and J called. Some clones fail to appear in such tables; in the studies checked, an unresolved V gene covers under half of the shortfall, and the cause of the remainder is unknown. This sample comprises tens of thousands of clones, about 90% of them detected only once. The top ten clonotypes cover more than 0.9% of the sample. The CDR3, from cysteine to phenylalanine, totals 15 residues. CDR3 DNA is the only sequence kept; it has 45 bases, read in frame from the first base. Here V drops 5 bases and J drops 0 bases, and the junction holds 4 bases not matched to any gene. Looking up the germline V gene (reference sequence) yields CDR1 SEHNR and CDR2 FQNEAQ.

The starting material was peripheral blood, obtained after pregnancy. Here the chain combines TRBV7-9 and TRBJ1-5; TRBD1 fits 7 bases in the junction. The clonotype was recovered from a female donor in good health, enrolled as a control in a pregnancy study. CDR3 protein: CASSKQGTSNQPQHF. The nucleotide sequence is TGTGCCAGCAGCAAACAGGGGACTAGCAATCAGCCCCAGCATTTT.